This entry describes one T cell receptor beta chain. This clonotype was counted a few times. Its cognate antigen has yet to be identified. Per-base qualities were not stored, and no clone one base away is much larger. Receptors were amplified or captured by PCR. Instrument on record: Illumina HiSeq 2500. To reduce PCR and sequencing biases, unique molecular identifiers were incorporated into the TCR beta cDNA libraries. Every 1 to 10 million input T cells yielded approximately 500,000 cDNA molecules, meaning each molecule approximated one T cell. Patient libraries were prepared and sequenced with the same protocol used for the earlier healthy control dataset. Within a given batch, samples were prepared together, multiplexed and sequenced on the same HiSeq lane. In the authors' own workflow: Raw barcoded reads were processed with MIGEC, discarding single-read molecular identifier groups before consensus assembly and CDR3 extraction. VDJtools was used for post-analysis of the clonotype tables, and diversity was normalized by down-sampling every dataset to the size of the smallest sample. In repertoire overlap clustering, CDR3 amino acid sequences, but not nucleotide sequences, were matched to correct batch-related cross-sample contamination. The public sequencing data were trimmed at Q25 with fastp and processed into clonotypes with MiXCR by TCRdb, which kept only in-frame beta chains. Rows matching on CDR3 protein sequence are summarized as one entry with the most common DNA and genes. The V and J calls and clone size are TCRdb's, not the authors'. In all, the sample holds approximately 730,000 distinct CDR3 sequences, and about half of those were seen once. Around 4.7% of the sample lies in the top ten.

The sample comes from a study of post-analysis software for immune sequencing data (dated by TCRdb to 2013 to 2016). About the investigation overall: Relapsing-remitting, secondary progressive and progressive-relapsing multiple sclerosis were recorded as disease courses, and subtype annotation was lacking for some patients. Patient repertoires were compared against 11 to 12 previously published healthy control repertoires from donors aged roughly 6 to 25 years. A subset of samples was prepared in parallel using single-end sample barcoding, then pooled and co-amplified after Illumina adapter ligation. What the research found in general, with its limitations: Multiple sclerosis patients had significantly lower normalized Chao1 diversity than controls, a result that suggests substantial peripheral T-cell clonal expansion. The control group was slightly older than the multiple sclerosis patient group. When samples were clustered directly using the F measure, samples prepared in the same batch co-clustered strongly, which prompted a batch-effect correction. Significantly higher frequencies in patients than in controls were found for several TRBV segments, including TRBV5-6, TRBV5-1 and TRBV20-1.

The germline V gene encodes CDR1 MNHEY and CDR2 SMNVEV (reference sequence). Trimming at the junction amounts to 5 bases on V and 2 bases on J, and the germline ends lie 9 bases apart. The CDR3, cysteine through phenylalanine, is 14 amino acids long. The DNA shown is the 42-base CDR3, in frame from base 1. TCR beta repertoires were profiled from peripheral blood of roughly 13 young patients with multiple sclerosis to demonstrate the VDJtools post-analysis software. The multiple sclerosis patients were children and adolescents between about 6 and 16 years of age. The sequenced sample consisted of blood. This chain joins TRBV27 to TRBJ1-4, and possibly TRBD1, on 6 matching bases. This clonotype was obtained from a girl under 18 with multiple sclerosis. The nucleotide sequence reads TGTGCCAGCAGTCTCACAGGGACTAATGAAAAACTGTTTTTT. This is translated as CASSLTGTNEKLFF.